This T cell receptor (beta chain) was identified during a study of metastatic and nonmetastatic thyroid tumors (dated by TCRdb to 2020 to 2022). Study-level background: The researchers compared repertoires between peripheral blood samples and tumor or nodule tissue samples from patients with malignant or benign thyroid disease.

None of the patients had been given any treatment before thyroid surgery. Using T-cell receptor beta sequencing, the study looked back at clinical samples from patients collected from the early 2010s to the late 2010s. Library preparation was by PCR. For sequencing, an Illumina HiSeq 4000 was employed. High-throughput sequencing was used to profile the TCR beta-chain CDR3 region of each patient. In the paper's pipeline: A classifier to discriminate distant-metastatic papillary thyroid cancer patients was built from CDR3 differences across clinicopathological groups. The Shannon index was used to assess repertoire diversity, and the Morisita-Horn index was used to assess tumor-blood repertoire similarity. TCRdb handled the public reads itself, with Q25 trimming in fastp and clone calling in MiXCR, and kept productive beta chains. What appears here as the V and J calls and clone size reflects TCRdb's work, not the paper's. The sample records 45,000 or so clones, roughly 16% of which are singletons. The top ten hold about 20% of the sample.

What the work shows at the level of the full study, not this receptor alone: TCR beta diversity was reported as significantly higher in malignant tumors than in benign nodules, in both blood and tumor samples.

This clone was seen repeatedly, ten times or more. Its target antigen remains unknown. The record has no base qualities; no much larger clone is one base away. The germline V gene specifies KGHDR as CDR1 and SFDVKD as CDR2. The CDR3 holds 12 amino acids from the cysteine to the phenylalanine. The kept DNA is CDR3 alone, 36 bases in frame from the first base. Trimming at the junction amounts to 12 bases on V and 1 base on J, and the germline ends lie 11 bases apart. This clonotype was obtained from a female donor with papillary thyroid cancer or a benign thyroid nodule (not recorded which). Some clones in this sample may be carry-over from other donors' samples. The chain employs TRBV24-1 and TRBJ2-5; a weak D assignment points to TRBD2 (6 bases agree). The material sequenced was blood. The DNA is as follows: TGTGCCCCCGCCGGGGGCCAAGAGACCCAGTACTTC. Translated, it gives CAPAGGQETQYF.